The 21 T cell receptor beta chains reported below all come from one sample, sequenced in a study of shared clonotypes between healthy human individuals. Data came from immunoSEQ multiplex PCR; TCRdb stores just in-frame clones and leaves some out. The table has about 1.5 million clones, about 96% seen once; the top ten hold over 1%. Material: naive CD4+ T cells sorted from blood. Described subset: CD45RA+ positively selected. The source is a man aged 30 to 39 in good health.

The rearrangement uses TRBV28 and TRBJ2-7; D might be TRBD2 (6 bases). This CDR3 region has 16 residues. Per germline, CDR1 MDHEN and CDR2 SYDVKM. Trimming stripped 3 bases from V and 2 bases from J, with 17 bases between. CDR3 DNA sequence: TGTGCCAGCAGTTTTGGGTGGCGGGAAAGAACCTACGAGCAGTACTTC. Translation: CASSFGWRERTYEQYF.

The V call is TRBV5-1, the J call TRBJ2-7, with TRBD2 matching 8 bases. The V and J ends lost 0 bases and 4 bases, in that order; junction bases with no gene match: 15. In germline, CDR1 is SGHRS, CDR2 YFSETQ. The CDR3 has 18 residues. CDR3 residues: CASSLAGIQPSGLYEQYF. CDR3 nucleotides: TGCGCCAGCAGCTTGGCGGGGATTCAGCCTAGCGGGTTATACGAGCAGTACTTC.

The rearrangement uses TRBV12-5 and TRBJ1-5; D is unclear. Germline CDR1 and CDR2: LGHNT and FRNRAP. The CDR3 has 12 residues. Trimming left V 1 base short and J 5 bases short, with 3 bases between. CDR3: CASGLGHQPQHF. DNA of the CDR3: TGTGCTAGTGGTTTGGGCCATCAGCCCCAGCATTTT.

The chain links TRBV6-6 to TRBJ1-1, with 7 bases matching TRBD1. CDR1 is MNHNY and CDR2 is SVGAGI in the germline V gene (reference sequence). The CDR3 totals 15 residues. J was trimmed by 12 bases and V by 0 bases; bases with no gene match: 13. The CDR3 region has the DNA TGTGCCAGCAGTTACTCGAGGGGGCAGGACCATGGGACTTTCTTT. This gives the protein CASSYSRGQDHGTFF.

The chain is built from TRBV10-3 and TRBJ2-5, with TRBD1 matching over 8 bases. Trimming cost V 2 bases and J 4 bases; bases outside gene matches: 6. The CDR3 consists of 15 residues. Per germline, CDR1 ENHRY and CDR2 SYGVKD. This chain's CDR3 is CAISEKQGAGETQYF. CDR3 DNA sequence: TGTGCCATCAGTGAGAAGCAGGGGGCGGGAGAGACCCAGTACTTC.

V gene TRBV2 combines with J gene TRBJ1-2; 7 bases line up with TRBD1. This CDR3 region has 13 residues. J lost 4 bases, V lost 6 bases, and 5 bases had no gene match. The V gene's germline CDR1 is SNHLY and CDR2 FYNNEI. In nucleotides, the CDR3 is TGTGCCAGCAGAGGACAGGCCGCCTATGGCTACACCTTC. Translation gives CASRGQAAYGYTF.

J is TRBJ1-2 and V is TRBV29-1, with 7 nucleotides matching TRBD1. The trim removed 5 bases at V and 6 bases at J, leaving 6 bases unmatched. The CDR3 has 12 residues. From germline, CDR1 is SQVTM and CDR2 ANQGSEA. The CDR3, as DNA: TGCAGCGTTACGACAGGGTCTCATGGCTACACCTTC. It yields the protein CSVTTGSHGYTF.

J is TRBJ1-1 and V is TRBV7-6; TRBD1 is a possible D gene (5 bases). CDR1 and CDR2 (germline): SGHVS, FNYEAQ. The CDR3 runs 13 residues. Between the trimmed V and J ends, which lost 2 bases and 4 bases, there was a span of 8 bases. The CDR3 bases are TGTGCCAGCAGCTTATCAGGGCCCACTGAAGCTTTCTTT. Amino acids: CASSLSGPTEAFF.

The V gene is TRBV6-5, the J gene TRBJ2-5; 7 nucleotides line up with TRBD1. Germline CDR1 MNHEY, CDR2 SVGAGI. The CDR3 is 13 amino acids. After removal of 7 bases from V and 5 bases from J, the junction contained 7 bases not matched to a gene. CDR3 sequence reads: CASTRGLGETQYF. For the CDR3, the DNA is TGTGCCAGCACTAGGGGGCTGGGGGAGACCCAGTACTTC.

The chain combines TRBV27 with TRBJ2-1, with TRBD2 matching over 9 bases. Germline CDR1 is MNHEY and CDR2 is SMNVEV (reference sequence). The CDR3 has 14 residues. The ends lost 2 bases at V and 5 bases at J; junction bases unmatched: 1. This CDR3 reads CASSLLAGNNEQFF. CDR3 sequence (DNA): TGTGCCAGCAGTTTACTAGCGGGAAACAATGAGCAGTTCTTC.

This chain joins TRBV7-3 and TRBJ1-5, with D possibly matching TRBD1 (6 bases). In germline, CDR1 is SGHTA, CDR2 FQGTGA. V was cut by 0 bases and J by 4 bases, with 7 bases left in between. The CDR3 extends over 14 amino acids. CDR3 sequence reads: CASSLTGGNQPQHF. The CDR3, as DNA: TGTGCCAGCAGCTTAACAGGGGGGAATCAGCCCCAGCATTTT.

With respect to this clone: The sample contains more than one DNA sequence encoding this CDR3. The rearrangement joins TRBV5-1 to TRBJ2-1, with 7 bases that match TRBD1. The length of the CDR3 is 15 residues. The trim removed 2 bases at V and 4 bases at J, leaving 6 bases unmatched. In germline, CDR1 is SGHRS, CDR2 YFSETQ. CDR3 sequence reads: CASSLAGTDYNEQFF. CDR3 coding DNA: TGCGCCAGCAGCTTAGCCGGGACAGATTACAATGAGCAGTTCTTC.

The CDR3 DNA reads TGTGCCAGCAGCACTGGACTAGCGGGAGGGCCGGGATCCACCGGGGAGCTGTTTTTT. It codes for CASSTGLAGGPGSTGELFF. V gene TRBV11-3 combines with J gene TRBJ2-2, with TRBD2 identical over 15 bases. V dropped 5 bases and J dropped 4; count of bases not matched to a gene: 11. The CDR3 runs 19 residues. The germline V gene has CDR1 SGHNT and CDR2 YENEEA.

The chain recombines TRBV19 with TRBJ2-1, with 7 nucleotides matching TRBD2. Per the germline V gene, CDR1 is LNHDA and CDR2 is SQIVND (reference sequence). The CDR3 runs to 15 residues. J gave up 7 bases and V 2 bases, and 8 bases lay outside the gene matches. This CDR3 is CASSITWGGTNEQFF. CDR3 DNA: TGTGCCAGTAGTATAACCTGGGGGGGGACGAATGAGCAGTTCTTC.

The chain is built from TRBV27 and TRBJ1-2, with D uncertain. The CDR3 runs 13 residues. Germline V CDR1 and CDR2: MNHEY, SMNVEV (reference sequence). Trimming took 3 bases from V and 3 from J, leaving 8 bases between them. The CDR3 spells CASSFRQHYGYTF. The CDR3 DNA is TGTGCCAGCAGTTTCCGGCAGCACTATGGCTACACCTTC.

The chain recombines TRBV6-6 with TRBJ2-1; a possible D gene is TRBD1 (6 bases). The CDR3 has 13 amino acids. Germline values: CDR1 MNHNY, CDR2 SVGAGI (reference sequence). Trimming took 4 bases from V and 7 from J, leaving 11 bases between them. This CDR3 is CASSSSQGNEQFF. Written as DNA, the CDR3 is TGTGCCAGCAGTTCCTCACAGGGAAATGAGCAGTTCTTC.

J is TRBJ1-4 and V is TRBV28; 8 nucleotides line up with TRBD1. V shed 4 bases and J 0 bases; nucleotides not matched to a gene: 1. Germline V lookup: CDR1 MDHEN, CDR2 SYDVKM. The length of the CDR3 is 15 residues. For the CDR3, the DNA is TGTGCCAGCAGTTCACAGGGGGCAACTAATGAAAAACTGTTTTTT. Translated, it gives CASSSQGATNEKLFF.

The rearrangement uses TRBV5-1 and TRBJ2-1, with D tentatively TRBD1 (6 bases). From germline, CDR1 is SGHRS and CDR2 YFSETQ. This CDR3 is built from 15 residues. Deletions cut 0 bases from V and 4 bases from J, with 11 bases between. The CDR3 DNA sequence: TGCGCCAGCAGCTTGGAGACAGGCCCGTACAATGAGCAGTTCTTC. Protein: CASSLETGPYNEQFF.

The chain carries TRBV6-5 and TRBJ1-1; D perhaps matches TRBD1 (5 bases). Looked up from germline, CDR1 is MNHEY and CDR2 is SVGAGI. The V end lost 5 bases, the J end lost 4 bases, and 17 bases lay between the germline ends. The CDR3 runs 15 residues. The CDR3 bases are TGTGCCAGCAGTACAACACCGCAGGGCTCCACTGAAGCTTTCTTT. Translated: CASSTTPQGSTEAFF.

The chain recombines TRBV5-1 with TRBJ2-2; 7 nucleotides line up with TRBD2. V was pared by 2 bases and J by 4 bases, with 5 bases of the junction left unmatched. Germline CDR1 reads SGHRS; CDR2 reads YFSETQ. The CDR3 contains 15 residues. CDR3 sequence: CASSLAGPGTGELFF. CDR3 in DNA: TGCGCCAGCAGCTTAGCGGGGCCGGGCACCGGGGAGCTGTTTTTT.

The J gene is TRBJ1-5, the V gene TRBV28; TRBD1 might be the D (6 bases). This CDR3 contains 18 residues. Looked up from germline, CDR1 is MDHEN and CDR2 is SYDVKM. V was cut by 1 base and J by 0 bases, with 16 bases left in between. Written as DNA, the CDR3 is TGTGCCAGCAGTTTATCCCCCACAGGGATCTATAGCAATCAGCCCCAGCATTTT. Translation gives CASSLSPTGIYSNQPQHF.